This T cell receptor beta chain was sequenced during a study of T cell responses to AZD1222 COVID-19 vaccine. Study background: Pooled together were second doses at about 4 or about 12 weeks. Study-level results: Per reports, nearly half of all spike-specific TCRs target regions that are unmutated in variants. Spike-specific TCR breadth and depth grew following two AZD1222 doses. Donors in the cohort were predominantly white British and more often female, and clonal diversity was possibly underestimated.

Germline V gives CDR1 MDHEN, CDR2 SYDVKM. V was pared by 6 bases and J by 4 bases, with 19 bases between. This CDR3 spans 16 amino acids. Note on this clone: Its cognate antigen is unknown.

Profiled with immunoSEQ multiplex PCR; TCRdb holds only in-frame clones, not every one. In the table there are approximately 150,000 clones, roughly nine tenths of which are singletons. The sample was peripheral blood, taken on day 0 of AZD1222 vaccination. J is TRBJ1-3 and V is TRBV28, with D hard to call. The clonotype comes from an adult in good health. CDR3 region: CASRQIILAGGNTIYF. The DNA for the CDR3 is TGTGCCAGCAGGCAAATAATATTGGCCGGAGGAAACACCATATATTTT.